The source of this T cell receptor beta chain is a study of cytomegalovirus exposure and HLA in healthy donors. Findings of the study overall: Some V segments (TRBV6-2 and TRBV6-3 among them) were excluded as indistinguishable. In an earlier analysis, in 587 donors, most V segments appeared productive either ~87% or ~30% of the time.

These donors, healthy bone marrow donors, were studied. Likely unrecorded immune exposures existed in these nominally healthy donors. With regard to this clone: As yet, its antigen is unknown.

PCR amplification relied on 60 Vbeta primers (plus 13 Jbeta primers). Some clones are missing from TCRdb's copy, which holds only in-frame ones; the method was immunoSEQ multiplex PCR. The sample lists 100,000 to 150,000 clones, around four fifths seen once, with 5.5% to 6% in the top ten. The germline CDR1 and CDR2 sequences are LGHNA and YSLEER. The CDR3 spans 16 residues. V lost 3 bases and J lost 4; bases outside the gene matches: 7. Sequencing was carried out using PBMCs. The chain employs TRBV4-3 and TRBJ1-4, with 8 bases matching TRBD1. The sequence came from a woman aged 40 to 50 in good health and CMV-seropositive. This chain's CDR3 is CASSQGDRGNNEKLFF. CDR3 coding DNA: TGCGCCAGCAGCCAGGGAGACAGGGGCAATAATGAAAAACTGTTTTTT.